This T cell receptor (beta chain) was sequenced for a study of identical twins. Germline loops: CDR1 SGHTA, CDR2 FQGNSA. Trimming removed 11 bases from V and 5 bases from J, with 13 bases in between. The CDR3 spans 11 residues. The donor group consisted entirely of healthy Caucasians. TCRdb analysed the 5' RACE reads with MiXCR anew, one entry per CDR3 protein. The sample carries about 790,000 distinct CDR3 sequences, roughly 20% recorded once. These data also featured in a second study, about T cells expressing NK-cell markers. That study adds: Of the CD8+ T cell pool in 6 or 7 donors, roughly 1.0-7.5% was accounted for by dominant NKG2C+ clonotypes.

This clonotype originated in a woman under 30 in good health. The gene calls are TRBV7-2 and TRBJ2-7; D is unresolved. Sequencing was done on a sample of PBMCs. CDR3 sequence: CARGPRDEQYF. The CDR3 region has the DNA TGTGCCCGCGGCCCCAGAGACGAGCAGTACTTC.